The T cell receptor (beta chain) under discussion was sequenced for a study of regulatory T cells in long-lasting Graves disease (dated by TCRdb to about 2021). Regarding the complete study: Persistent Graves' disease meant more than 5 years of antithyroid drug treatment with TSH receptor autoantibodies that stayed positive. The study was registered as a clinical trial and conducted in China. Antithyroid drugs had been taken for around 9.8 years on average by persistent Graves' disease patients in the clinical cohort. Persistent Graves' disease patients were compared with newly diagnosed Graves' disease patients by peripheral blood TCR sequencing and RNA sequencing. A total of roughly 35 samples were covered by TCR sequencing, comprising approximately 13 persistent and 20 or so newly diagnosed Graves' disease patients. Results the study describes overall, beyond this receptor: Persistent patients shared more public clonotypes among themselves (approximately 2,500) than newly diagnosed patients did (over 900). Persistent disease showed preferential use of TRBV28, TRBJ1-2 and TRBJ2-5, whereas newly diagnosed disease favored TRBV20-1 and TRBJ2-1. Sequencing and analysis were limited to the TCR beta chain. The study examined only peripheral blood because the primary lesion, thyroid tissue, could not be accessed. Compared with newly diagnosed patients, persistent Graves' disease patients had lower TCR Shannon entropy and fewer highly expanded clones, which suggests clonal expansion. The small sample size was acknowledged by the authors as a limitation that may reduce accuracy.

Per the publication, the time point label means: persistent/refractory GD, antithyroid drugs over 5 years with positive TRAb. RNA was extracted from PBMCs in TRIzol for both TCR sequencing and RNA sequencing. Graves' disease was diagnosed according to American Thyroid Association guidelines. Patients for the study were recruited at an endocrinology department in Xi'an, China. Each patient gave around 9 milliliters of peripheral blood, collected in an EDTA anticoagulant tube. Ficoll Paque Plus density gradient separation was used to isolate PBMCs, and no additional T cell sorting was done. An Agilent 2100 Bioanalyzer and agarose gel were used to check RNA quality, and a NanoDrop 2000 was used to measure RNA concentration. The library was produced with multiplex PCR. The reads were generated on an Illumina HiSeq 4000. To build TCR beta libraries, CDR3 regions were amplified by Arm-PCR using iRepertoire HTBI primers. Gel purification was performed on PCR products prior to sequencing. Processing in the source paper ran as follows. Gene usage analysis of CDR3 amino acid clonotypes relied on the roughly 67 TRBV and over 13 TRBJ segments identified across samples. COPE and FqMerger were used to merge the filtered high-quality paired reads into contigs. BLAST was used to align contigs to the IMGT TRBV, TRBD and TRBJ reference genes, and CDR3 was defined following IMGT. Clonotypes above 0.1% frequency were classified as highly expanded clones. Shannon entropy served as the measure of repertoire diversity, while the Gini coefficient captured V-J evenness. A clonotype was considered public if more than one individual shared it. TCRdb passed the public sequencing reads through fastp at Q25 and MiXCR, retaining productive beta sequences. Each entry merges the rows of one CDR3 protein and shows their most common DNA and genes. These V and J calls are TCRdb output, not the study's own analysis. The sample table records 350,000 to 450,000 distinct CDR3 sequences; around 20% of these occur just once. Around 21% of the sample is held by the ten biggest clonotypes.

The germline V gene provides CDR1 MGHRA and CDR2 YSYEKL. Its CDR3 holds 15 amino acids, cysteine through phenylalanine. CDR3 DNA is the only sequence kept; it has 45 bases, read in frame from the first base. The V end loses 0 bases and the J end loses 4 bases, and a stretch of 12 bases separates them. To note about this clonotype: Its antigen remains unidentified. Base qualities are missing; no much larger clone stands one base away.

This specimen was peripheral blood mononuclear cells (PBMCs), taken when the disease was refractory, from a patient treated with antithyroid drugs. The receptor chain draws on TRBV4-1 and TRBJ1-1, with no reliable assignment of the D segment. This clonotype was obtained from a female donor with Graves disease. The nucleotide sequence reads TGCGCCAGCAGCCAAGATATGGAGGGCGGCACTGAAGCTTTCTTT. Its protein is CASSQDMEGGTEAFF.